This TCR beta chain was sequenced during a study of blood T cells in healthy people across ages. Each sample yielded at least 6.5 million isolated PBMCs. In its sample, this clonotype was seen a few times. Germline assignment: CDR1 SQVTM and CDR2 ANQGSEA. The CDR3 is 13 residues long. V was clipped by 4 bases and J by 3 bases, with 11 bases between them. Next came a second PCR, run for 7 to 11 cycles, which used a sample-barcoded 5' primer along with a J-beta primer mix. One entry per CDR3 protein, called by TCRdb with MiXCR from the 5' RACE reads. The sample consists of about 900,000 distinct CDR3 sequences, around 49% of them appearing once.

This TCR derives from a man aged 30 to 39 in good health. The chain carries TRBV29-1 and TRBJ2-3, with D maybe TRBD1 (7 bases). Sequencing input: blood. CDR3 DNA: TGCAGCGTTGGCGGGACAGCGACAGATACGCAGTATTTT. Translated: CSVGGTATDTQYF.